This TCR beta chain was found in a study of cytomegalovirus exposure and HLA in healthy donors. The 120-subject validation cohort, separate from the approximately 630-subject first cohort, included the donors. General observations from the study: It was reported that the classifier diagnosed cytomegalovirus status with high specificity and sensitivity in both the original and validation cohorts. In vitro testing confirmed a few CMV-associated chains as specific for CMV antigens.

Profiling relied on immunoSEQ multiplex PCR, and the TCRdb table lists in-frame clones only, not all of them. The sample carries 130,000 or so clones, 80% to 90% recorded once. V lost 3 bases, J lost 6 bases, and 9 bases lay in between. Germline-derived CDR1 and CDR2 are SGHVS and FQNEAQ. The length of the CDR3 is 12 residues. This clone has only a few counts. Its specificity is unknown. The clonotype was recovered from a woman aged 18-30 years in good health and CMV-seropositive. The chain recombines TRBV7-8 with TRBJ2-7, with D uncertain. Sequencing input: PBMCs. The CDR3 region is CASSFGRSEQYF. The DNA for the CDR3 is TGTGCCAGCAGCTTTGGGCGCAGCGAGCAGTACTTC.